This T cell receptor beta chain was found in a study of cytotoxic CD8 clonotypes in ibrutinib-treated CLL (dated by TCRdb to the early 2020s). Describing the broader study: The cohort included approximately 15 treatment-naive and eleven to twelve relapsed/refractory patients; some 18 were IGHV unmutated. Responses were partial in about 25 patients and complete in 2; after median about 5.5 years follow-up, around 14 stayed in remission and roughly twelve progressed. Response samples were obtained after a median of approximately 12 months of treatment, with a range of roughly 6 to 40 months. Samples averaged roughly 280,000 productive templates and some 96,000 productive rearrangements. Longitudinal samples were available for about 30% of the roughly 86 trial participants. Cryopreserved peripheral blood mononuclear cells were collected at three points: before therapy, at response, and at either sustained remission or disease progression. Every sample from remission and from progressive disease was obtained while the patients were still on ibrutinib. What the work shows at the level of the full study, not this receptor alone: Sustained-remission and progressing patients did not have matched sampling times, and lymph node repertoires were not examined. At baseline, clonality was higher than in age-matched healthy donors and showed a strong correlation with circulating CD8+ T-cell counts. Public clonotypes were found to be uncommon and were observed to contract or remain stable during treatment; the increase in clonality was shown to reflect expansion of private clonotypes at ibrutinib response. Clonality rose at ibrutinib response, remained stable during sustained remission, and dropped back toward baseline at progression.

In regard to this clone: No antigen is known for it. No base qualities exist here, and no much larger clone lies one base off it.

A MiSeq instrument was used for deep resolution sequencing, which targeted depths ranging from 1 in 1 million up to 1 in 200,000 T cells, with coverage averaging 10x for each clonotype. TCR beta libraries were generated with the immunoSEQ hsTCRB Kit. For the original study's pipeline: ImmunoSEQ Data Assistant and ImmunoSEQ Analyzer were used for data analysis, and V, D and J genes were assigned according to IMGT definitions. Clonality, which ranges from 0 to 1, was calculated by subtracting the normalized Shannon entropy of productive rearrangement frequencies from one. Only overrepresented clonotypes making up at least 0.05% of the repertoire of each patient were included in the public clonotype analysis. Some 13 repertoires from age-matched healthy donors, obtained from immuneACCESS, served as clonality controls. The table was pulled from immuneACCESS by TCRdb, which kept in-frame rearrangements only. Such tables lose some clones; where checked, under half of the loss comes from unresolved V genes, and the rest has no known cause. V and J calls and clone size are given by that table; D and trimming were obtained from the DNA. The sample yields roughly 42,000 clones; 50% to 75% were counted once. 20% to 25% of the sample is in the top ten clones.

The CDR3 covers 16 residues, taking in both the cysteine and the phenylalanine. The kept DNA is CDR3 alone, 48 bases in frame from the first base. In the germline V gene, CDR1 corresponds to SGHTA and CDR2 to FQGNSA. Relative to germline, V is 1 base shorter and J is 0 bases shorter, with 12 bases between their ends. In light of the paper, this sample's time point label describes: less than 30 months on ibrutinib. For TCR beta library preparation, roughly 2 micrograms of genomic DNA were extracted from the cryopreserved PBMCs. Longitudinal blood samples from CLL patients on ibrutinib monotherapy were analyzed using high-throughput TCR beta sequencing. The patients took part in an open-label, single-center phase 2 trial of ibrutinib monotherapy.

The receptor was derived from a human donor with chronic lymphocytic leukemia. The chain couples TRBV7-2 to TRBJ1-1; no D gene can be assigned with confidence. The starting material was PBMCs, obtained after 24 months of ibrutinib treatment. CDR3 sequence: CASSLVSGEMNTEAFF. The base sequence is TGTGCCAGCAGCTTAGTTTCGGGCGAGATGAACACTGAAGCTTTCTTT. The variable domain in full, with residues beyond the CDR3 obtained from the reference TRBV7-2 and TRBJ1-1 genes, is GAGVSQSPSNKVTEKGKDVELRCDPISGHTALYWYRQSLGQGLEFLIYFQGNSAPDKSGLPSDRFSAERTGGSVSTLTIQRTQQEDSAVYLCASSLVSGEMNTEAFFGQGTRLTVV.